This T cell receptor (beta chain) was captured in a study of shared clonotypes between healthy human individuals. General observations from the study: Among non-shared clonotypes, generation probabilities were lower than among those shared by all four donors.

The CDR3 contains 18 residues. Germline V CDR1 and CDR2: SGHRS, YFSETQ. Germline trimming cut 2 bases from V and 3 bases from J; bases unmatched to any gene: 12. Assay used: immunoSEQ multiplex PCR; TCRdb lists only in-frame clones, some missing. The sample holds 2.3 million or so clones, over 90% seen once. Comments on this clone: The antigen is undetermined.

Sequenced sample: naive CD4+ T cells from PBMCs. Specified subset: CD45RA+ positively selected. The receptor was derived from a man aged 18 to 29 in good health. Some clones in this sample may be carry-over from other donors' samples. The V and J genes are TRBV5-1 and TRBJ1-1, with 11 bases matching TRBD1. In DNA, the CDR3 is TGCGCCAGCAGCTTTATACAAGGGACAGGGGGTGTCGACACTGAAGCTTTCTTT. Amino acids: CASSFIQGTGGVDTEAFF.